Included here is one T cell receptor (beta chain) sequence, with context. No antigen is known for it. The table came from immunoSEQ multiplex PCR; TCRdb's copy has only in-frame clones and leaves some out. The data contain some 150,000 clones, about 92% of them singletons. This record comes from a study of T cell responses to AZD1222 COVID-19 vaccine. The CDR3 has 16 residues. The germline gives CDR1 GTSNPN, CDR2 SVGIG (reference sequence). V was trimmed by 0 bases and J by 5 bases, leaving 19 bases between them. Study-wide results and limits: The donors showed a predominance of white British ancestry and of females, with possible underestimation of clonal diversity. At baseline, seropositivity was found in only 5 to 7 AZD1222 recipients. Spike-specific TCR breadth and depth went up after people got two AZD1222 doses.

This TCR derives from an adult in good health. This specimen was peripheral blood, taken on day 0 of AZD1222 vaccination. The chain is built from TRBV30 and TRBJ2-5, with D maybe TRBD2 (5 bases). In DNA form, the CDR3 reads TGTGCCTGGAGTGTAGGCGTGGACTCGGGATTGGAGACCCAGTACTTC. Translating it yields CAWSVGVDSGLETQYF. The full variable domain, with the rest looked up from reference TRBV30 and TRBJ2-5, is SQTIHQWPATLVQPVGSPLSLECTVEGTSNPNLYWYRQAAGRGLQLLFYSVGIGQISSEVPQNLSASRPQDRQFILSSKKLLLSDSGFYLCAWSVGVDSGLETQYFGPGTRLLVL.